The 18 T cell receptor beta chains presented below share a single source sample, sequenced in a study of blood T cell repertoires in COVID-19. Assay: immunoSEQ multiplex PCR; the TCRdb copy retains only in-frame clones and omits some. This sample yields about 38,000 clones, of which about three quarters are seen a single time; about 10% belongs to the top ten. Sequencing was done on a sample of peripheral blood. These receptor sequences come from a man between 65 and 85 years old with COVID-19, enrolled during active disease.

This clone came up a few times. This chain uses TRBV3-1 (or the pseudogene TRBV3-2) with TRBJ2-7, with 8 nucleotides matching TRBD1. Germline V gene sequence: CDR1 LGHDT, CDR2 YNNKEL (reference sequence). V lost 1 base and J lost 7; bases outside the gene matches: 9. The CDR3 runs to 15 residues. The CDR3 is CASSQVPGGNLEQYF. CDR3 sequence (DNA): TGTGCCAGCAGCCAAGTGCCAGGGGGCAACTTAGAGCAGTACTTC.

This clone was seen a handful of times. The V and J genes are TRBV5-8 and TRBJ2-1; D gene ambiguous. This CDR3 has 13 residues. Germline lookup yields CDR1 SGHTS and CDR2 YDEGEE. V gave up 0 bases and J gave up 7 bases, with 8 bases separating them. The CDR3 DNA follows: TGTGCCAGCAGCTTGGGCGTCGAGAATGAGCAGTTCTTC. Its protein product is CASSLGVENEQFF.

V is TRBV15 and J is TRBJ1-2, with D possibly TRBD1 on 6 matching bases. The CDR3 is made up of 14 amino acids. The germline CDR1 and CDR2 sequences are LNHNV and YYDKDF (reference sequence). The germline V and J ends were trimmed by 2 bases and 7 bases, with 14 bases remaining between them. In DNA form, the CDR3 reads TGTGCCACCAGCAGAAACCGGGACACCTCTGGCTACACCTTC. This gives the protein CATSRNRDTSGYTF.

V gene TRBV5-4 combines with J gene TRBJ2-7, with D tentatively TRBD1 (6 bases). The germline CDR1 and CDR2 sequences are SGHNT and YYREEE (reference sequence). The CDR3 spans 14 residues. V lost 4 bases and J 2 bases, leaving 13 bases between the germline ends. The CDR3 loop reads CASSLDSYTYEQYF. DNA for the CDR3: TGTGCCAGCAGCCTGGACAGTTACACCTACGAGCAGTACTTC.

This sequence joins TRBV19 and TRBJ2-7; D might be TRBD1 (6 bases). Germline CDR1 is LNHDA and CDR2 is SQIVND (reference sequence). The CDR3 covers 15 residues. Between the trimmed V and J ends, which lost 5 bases and 4 bases, there was a span of 18 bases. This CDR3 reads CASSLHGQTNYEQYF. The CDR3 region has the DNA TGTGCCAGTAGTCTACACGGACAGACAAATTACGAGCAGTACTTC.

This clone was recorded a few times. The chain couples TRBV13 to TRBJ1-2, with D possibly TRBD1 on 6 matching bases. The V and J ends lost 0 bases and 7 bases respectively, with 9 bases between them. The germline V gene encodes CDR1 PRHDT and CDR2 FYEKMQ (reference sequence). This CDR3 spans 13 amino acids. CDR3 in amino acids: CASSLGLGGGYTF. The CDR3 DNA follows: TGTGCCAGCAGCTTAGGTTTAGGGGGTGGCTACACCTTC. Together with reference TRBV13 and TRBJ1-2, the CDR3 gives the full variable domain: AAGVIQSPRHLIKEKRETATLKCYPIPRHDTVYWYQQGPGQDPQFLISFYEKMQSDKGSIPDRFSAQQFSDYHSELNMSSLELGDSALYFCASSLGLGGGYTFGSGTRLTVV.

This chain uses TRBV6-1 with TRBJ2-6; D gene ambiguous. CDR3 length equals 15 residues. V was trimmed by 2 bases and J by 0 bases, leaving 5 bases between them. Per germline, CDR1 MNHNS and CDR2 SASEGT. The CDR3 is CASSEIYSGANVLTF. CDR3 nucleotides: TGTGCCAGCAGTGAAATTTACTCTGGGGCCAACGTCCTGACTTTC.

The genes are TRBV6-6 and TRBJ1-5; 11 nucleotides agree with TRBD1. This CDR3 spans 14 amino acids. V gave up 5 bases and J gave up 6 bases; unmatched junction bases: 3. Germline values: CDR1 MNHNY, CDR2 SVGAGI (reference sequence). CDR3 coding DNA: TGTGCCAGCAGTCCCGGGACAGGGGGTCAGCCCCAGCATTTT. Translating gives CASSPGTGGQPQHF.

The J gene is TRBJ1-4, the V gene TRBV4-3; possible D gene TRBD1, 6 bases. The germline V and J ends were trimmed by 2 bases and 8 bases, with 9 bases remaining between them. The CDR3 is made up of 13 amino acids. Per the germline V gene, CDR1 is LGHNA and CDR2 is YSLEER. The CDR3 sequence: CASSQNQGEKLFF. The CDR3 bases are TGCGCCAGCAGCCAAAACCAGGGGGAAAAACTGTTTTTT.

This chain links TRBV3-1 (or the pseudogene TRBV3-2) with TRBJ1-6, with D perhaps matching TRBD1 (5 bases). CDR1 and CDR2 (germline): LGHDT, YNNKEL (reference sequence). This CDR3 comprises 12 residues. Trimming took off 4 bases at V and 8 bases at J, with 6 bases between the two ends. The CDR3 reads CASSRGDSPLHF. The CDR3 bases are TGTGCCAGCAGCCGGGGGGATTCACCCCTCCACTTT.

The chain joins TRBV27 to TRBJ1-5; D gene unclear. The CDR3 length is 13 residues. V lost 1 base to trimming and J lost 3 bases, with 4 bases between them. From germline, CDR1 is MNHEY and CDR2 SMNVEV (reference sequence). The CDR3 nucleotides are TGTGCCAGCAGTTTATTCTTCAATCAGCCCCAGCATTTT. This sequence encodes CASSLFFNQPQHF.

V gene TRBV5-4 combines with J gene TRBJ1-3; TRBD1 agrees at 8 bases. CDR1 is SGHNT, CDR2 YYREEE, per germline (reference sequence). Trimming at V came to 2 bases and at J to 0 bases, leaving 4 bases not matched to a gene. The CDR3 totals 16 residues. The CDR3 coding sequence is TGTGCCAGCAGCTTACAGGGGGTGCACTCTGGAAACACCATATATTTT. This sequence encodes CASSLQGVHSGNTIYF.

This clone has just a few counts. The chain couples TRBV6-2 or TRBV6-3 to TRBJ1-4; D may be TRBD1 (6 bases). Germline V gene data show CDR1 as MNHEY and CDR2 as SVGEGT. The CDR3 is 15 residues long. Trimming took off 5 bases at V and 7 bases at J, with 17 bases between the two ends. The CDR3: CASSGPGGPGEKLFF. As DNA, the CDR3 is TGTGCCAGCAGTGGCCCCGGGGGGCCGGGTGAAAAACTGTTTTTT.

This clone came up many times. CDR3 sequence reads: CASSLALILNTEAFF. The CDR3 DNA is TGTGCCAGCAGTTTGGCCTTGATCTTGAACACTGAAGCTTTCTTT. The chain couples TRBV28 to TRBJ1-1; D is undetermined. CDR1 is MDHEN and CDR2 is SYDVKM in the germline V gene. CDR3 length equals 15 residues. With 3 bases removed from V and 0 bases from J, the gap between germline ends came to 11 bases.

This clone appeared once. CDR3 residues: CASSLVSGGISYEQYF. The DNA for the CDR3 is TGTGCCAGCAGCTTAGTTAGCGGGGGAATATCCTACGAGCAGTACTTC. The V gene is TRBV7-2, the J gene TRBJ2-7; 9 nucleotides match TRBD2. V lost 1 base, J lost 1 base, and 5 bases stayed unmatched. CDR1 and CDR2 from the germline V gene are SGHTA and FQGNSA. This CDR3 is built from 16 residues. Together with reference TRBV7-2 and TRBJ2-7, the CDR3 gives the full variable domain: GAGVSQSPSNKVTEKGKDVELRCDPISGHTALYWYRQSLGQGLEFLIYFQGNSAPDKSGLPSDRFSAERTGGSVSTLTIQRTQQEDSAVYLCASSLVSGGISYEQYFGPGTRLTVT.

The chain recombines TRBV5-1 with TRBJ2-7, with no clear D. The CDR3 contains 13 residues. V lost 2 bases, J lost 1 base, and 7 bases lay in between. Germline V CDR1 and CDR2: SGHRS, YFSETQ. The CDR3 loop reads CASSFPQSYEQYF. CDR3 DNA: TGCGCCAGCAGCTTCCCGCAGTCCTACGAGCAGTACTTC.

CDR3 loop: CASSPGAGAYNEQFF. The CDR3, as DNA: TGTGCCAGCTCACCAGGGGCAGGGGCCTACAATGAGCAGTTCTTC. The rearrangement links TRBV18 to TRBJ2-1, with D perhaps matching TRBD1 (6 bases). V shed 2 bases and J shed 2 bases, with 10 bases lying between them. CDR3 length equals 15 residues. Germline V gene sequence: CDR1 KGHSH, CDR2 LQKENI.

The chain couples TRBV4-2 to TRBJ2-2, with D possibly matching TRBD2 (5 bases). Looked up from germline, CDR1 is LGHNA and CDR2 is YNFKEQ. Trimming took 0 bases from V and 6 from J, leaving 8 bases between them. The CDR3 loop spans 14 amino acids. As DNA, the CDR3 is TGTGCCAGCAGCCAAGATCGGGGAGCCGGGGAGCTGTTTTTT. Its protein is CASSQDRGAGELFF.